This T cell receptor (beta chain) was retrieved from a study of T-cell memory formation after mild COVID-19. Broader study findings: Proof of SARS-CoV-2 specificity was absent for the second-wave clones that crested on day 37.

Germline assignment: CDR1 SGHRS and CDR2 YFSETQ. The CDR3 totals 14 residues. V shed 0 bases and J shed 8 bases, with 12 bases lying between them. Of note for this clonotype: What it binds is not known.

TCRdb reanalysed the 5' RACE reads using MiXCR and keeps one entry per CDR3 protein. The table lists approximately 290,000 distinct CDR3 sequences, around 8% of them singletons. Specimen: PBMCs or a T cell subset sorted from them (not recorded which). The source of this sequence is a man younger than 30 who had mild COVID-19 (a few samples of this study predate the infection). Cell type and time point are not known. V is TRBV5-1 and J is TRBJ2-1; D gene unclear. CDR3 region: CASSLDARYDEQFF. In DNA, the CDR3 is TGCGCCAGCAGCTTGGACGCGAGATACGATGAGCAGTTCTTC.